This entry concerns a single T cell receptor beta chain. Its cognate antigen has yet to be identified. No much larger clone exists at a distance of one base, and base qualities are not known. This record comes from a study of CD8 T cells in Susac syndrome (dated by TCRdb to about 2019). In terms of the full investigation: Among the sequenced Susac syndrome patients, six had clinically active disease and 8 or 9 were in clinical remission. At blood withdrawal, Susac syndrome patients were either therapy-naive, taking corticosteroids (in some cases with IVIg as well), or taking IVIg alone. Whether CD8+ T cell activation and differentiation in Susac syndrome was antigen driven was tested using repertoire sequencing. General findings and caveats noted by the study authors: The CD4+ T cell repertoire of patients with Susac syndrome showed no detectable clonal expansion. The number of individuals in the TCR sequencing and HLA analysis was recognized as being relatively small.

High-throughput TCR beta sequencing profiled peripheral blood CD8+ and CD4+ T cells from healthy donors, Susac syndrome patients and multiple sclerosis patients. The Susac syndrome patients fulfilled recently defined diagnostic criteria for definite or probable disease. Bulk CD8+ and CD4+ T cells were purified by magnetic negative isolation, while CD8+ TEMRA cells were enriched using FACS. Blood was collected in EDTA tubes and processed within 24 hours, with PBMCs isolated through density gradient centrifugation. PBMCs intended for TCR sequencing were cryopreserved in liquid nitrogen and thawed later in a water bath at 37 degrees C. A purity of at least 90% was achieved for sorted or isolated CD4+, CD8+ and CD8+ TEMRA cells. RNA was extracted with the RNeasy kit and roughly 0.45 to 1 ug was reverse transcribed using random hexamers. TCR beta CDR3 regions were amplified with the immunoSEQ multiplex PCR assay covering 54 Vbeta and 13 Jbeta segments. PCR amplification bias was corrected using a synthetic template baseline for primer optimization and computational correction. In the paper's pipeline: Reads were annotated to V, D and J genes according to IMGT and were analyzed with immunoSEQ Analyzer, with only productive sequences retained. To calculate clonality, Shannon entropy was normalized by log2 of the number of productive unique sequences and then subtracted from one. For each patient and control, public and private clones were evaluated among the 100 most prevalent clones. A clone was defined as Susac-specific if it was absent from the healthy and MS cohorts, from some 1,100 published viral clones and from other ImmuneACCESS disease sequences. TCRdb's own reprocessing of the public reads used fastp at Q25 and MiXCR and kept productive beta chains. Every entry covers one CDR3 protein and lists the most common genes and DNA from its rows. These V and J calls originate from TCRdb's pipeline instead of the authors' own analysis. This sample holds over 100,000 distinct CDR3 sequences; 96% were observed only once. More than 0.12% of the sample is in the top ten clones.

CDR1 and CDR2 (LGHDT, YNNKEL) derive from the germline V gene (reference sequence). Taken from cysteine to phenylalanine, the CDR3 has 11 residues. Of the read, only the CDR3 DNA is kept; its 33 bases are in frame from base 1. Trimming removed 1 base from V and 5 bases from J, leaving 2 bases between the germline ends. The chain was built from TRBV3-1 and TRBJ1-1, with the D gene not clear enough to name. The TCR was taken from a human donor with Susac syndrome. Sequencing input: CD4+ T cells from PBMCs. The CDR3 reads as follows: CASSQATEAFF. The nucleotide sequence is given as TGTGCCAGCAGCCAAGCTACTGAAGCTTTCTTT.